This TCR beta chain originates from a study of blood T cell repertoires in COVID-19 (dated by TCRdb to about 2020). About the study as a whole: The collaborator samples originated in the United States, Italy and Spain and spanned the acute and convalescent phases of COVID-19. Deeply sampled blood TCRbeta repertoires from subjects exposed to, actively infected with, or recovered from COVID-19 were included in the dataset. Where available, HLA class I and class II types were taken from metadata supplied by the sample provider and were not determined by assay-based typing. The sample metadata nearly always contained a de-identified subject ID, COVID-19 status, age in years and sex. A freely available public database, intended as a resource for researchers studying the immune response to SARS-CoV-2, is where the repertoires were released. The material from the prospective study consisted of cDNA or gDNA derived from T cells, B-cell-depleted T cells, or PBMCs. The samples were drawn from the first 160 participants of the ongoing ImmuneRACE study and from 1,254 subjects provided by 6 global collaborators.

Collaborating institutions collected whole blood in K2EDTA tubes following their own protocols. For TCRbeta analysis, collaborator samples were shipped as frozen whole blood, as isolated PBMCs, or as DNA extracted from either sample type. Study-level results and caveats: How much clinical and demographic metadata was included differed by source and by participant, and the metadata was provided uncurated.

TCRbeta CDR3 regions were amplified from genomic DNA using the immunoSEQ Assay, a bias-controlled multiplex PCR. Per the original workflow: The number of nucleated cells in each sample was estimated by amplification of reference gene primers within the assay. Sequence reads were collapsed and filtered to measure the absolute abundance of every unique TCRbeta CDR3 rearrangement. For each sample, productive Simpson clonality was calculated as the square root of Simpson's diversity index over productive rearrangements. TCRdb limited this immuneACCESS table to in-frame rearrangements with V and J called. A share of clones is missing; checked studies link under half to unresolved V genes, and the rest is unexplained. Clonal size and the V and J genes are those of that table, whereas D and trimming came from the DNA. The sample data list around 130,000 clones, and approximately 84% of these were observed just once. The ten largest make up roughly a sixth of the sample.

The sample holds one count of this clone. Its antigen remains undetermined. Base quality data are lacking; no much larger clone is found one base away. V is pared back by 1 base and J by 2 bases, with 11 bases lying between the germline termini. Based on the germline V gene, the CDR1 and CDR2 sequences are SGDLS and YYNGEE. The CDR3 runs 15 residues from the cysteine to the phenylalanine. The DNA shown is the 45-base CDR3, in frame from base 1. The clonotype originates from a woman of 80 years or more with acute or convalescent COVID-19. Material for sequencing was peripheral blood. The sequence is built from TRBV9 and TRBJ2-3, with the identity of the D gene unclear. Read as DNA, the sequence is TGTGCCAGCAGCGTAAAGAGGCTCTTCACAGATACGCAGTATTTT. This is translated as CASSVKRLFTDTQYF. The full variable domain, with segments outside the CDR3 supplied by the reference TRBV9 and TRBJ2-3 proteins, appears as DSGVTQTPKHLITATGQRVTLRCSPRSGDLSVYWYQQSLDQGLQFLIQYYNGEERAKGNILERFSAQQFPDLHSELNLSSLELGDSALYFCASSVKRLFTDTQYFGPGTRLTVL.